Detailed here is one T cell receptor (beta chain). Assay used: immunoSEQ multiplex PCR; TCRdb lists only in-frame clones, some missing. The sample shows roughly 59,000 clones, roughly 90% of them seen only once. The data originate from a study of control samples from healthy donors and cancer patients. Trimming took 5 bases from V and 4 from J, leaving 12 bases between them. The V gene's germline CDR1 is MGHDK and CDR2 SYGVNS. The CDR3 is made up of 13 amino acids. Sequencing was carried out using PBMCs. The chain is built from TRBV25-1 and TRBJ2-7; tentative D call: TRBD1 (6 bases). The receptor's source is a middle-aged man with colorectal cancer. The CDR3 is CASSHTDRYEQYF. The CDR3 DNA sequence: TGTGCCAGCAGTCACACGGACAGATACGAGCAGTACTTC.